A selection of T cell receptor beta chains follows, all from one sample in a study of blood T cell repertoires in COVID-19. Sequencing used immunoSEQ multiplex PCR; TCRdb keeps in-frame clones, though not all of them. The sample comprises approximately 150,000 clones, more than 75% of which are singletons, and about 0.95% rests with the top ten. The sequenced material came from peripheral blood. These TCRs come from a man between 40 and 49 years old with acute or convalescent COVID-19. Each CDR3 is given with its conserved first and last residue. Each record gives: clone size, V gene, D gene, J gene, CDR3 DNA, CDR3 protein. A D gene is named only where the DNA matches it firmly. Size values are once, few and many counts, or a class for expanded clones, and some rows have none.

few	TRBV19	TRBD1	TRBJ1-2	TGTGCCAGTAGCCGGGACAGATCCTATGGCTACACCTTC	CASSRDRSYGYTF
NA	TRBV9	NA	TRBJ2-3	TGTGCCAGCAGCGTGGGGGGGCCTTCTCGGGCAGATACGCAGTATTTT	CASSVGGPSRADTQYF
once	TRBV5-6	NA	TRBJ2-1	TGTGCCAGCAGCTCCCCCCATAGCTCCTACAATGAGCAGTTCTTC	CASSSPHSSYNEQFF
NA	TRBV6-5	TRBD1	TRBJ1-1	TGTGCCAGCAGCCTTCGGACAGGGAGGAGCTCTGAAGCTTTCTTT	CASSLRTGRSSEAFF
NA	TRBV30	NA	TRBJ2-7	TGTGCCTGGAAACGAACTATGGCCTACGAGCAGTACTTC	CAWKRTMAYEQYF
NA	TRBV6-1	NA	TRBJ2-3	TGTGCCAGCAGTGAGGGGCAGAGTACGCAGTATTTT	CASSEGQSTQYF
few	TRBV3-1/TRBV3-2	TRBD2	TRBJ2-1	TGTGCCATTTCGAGGGCGGGGGGAACAAATGAGCAGTTCTTC	CAISRAGGTNEQFF
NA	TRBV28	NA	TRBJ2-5	TGTGCCAGCAGTTTGTTGAGGTTGAAGACCCAGTACTTC	CASSLLRLKTQYF
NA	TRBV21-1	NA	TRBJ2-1	TGTGCCAGCAGGACTTTGGGACAGGGGAGGAATGAGCAGTTCTTC	CASRTLGQGRNEQFF
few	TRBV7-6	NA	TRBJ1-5	TGTGCCAGCAGCCGCCCCCGCACAGCAGGGAATCAGCCCCAGCATTTT	CASSRPRTAGNQPQHF
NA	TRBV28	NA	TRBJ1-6	TGTGCCAGCAGTTTAGCGAGTAATTCACCCCTCCACTTT	CASSLASNSPLHF
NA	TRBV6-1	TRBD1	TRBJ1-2	TGTGCCAGCAGTGACCCCGGGGGAAAGGGGGCGAATGGCTACACCTTC	CASSDPGGKGANGYTF
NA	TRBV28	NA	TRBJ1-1	TGTGCCAGCAGTCTGGAGAGGCGGGGGACTGAAGCTTTCTTT	CASSLERRGTEAFF